The present TCR beta chain was sequenced within a study of CD8 T cells in Susac syndrome. V was pared by 5 bases and J by 3 bases, with 14 bases between. The CDR3 length is 15 residues. With random hexamers, roughly 0.5 to 1 ug RNA was reverse transcribed. TCRdb reprocessed the immunoSEQ multiplex PCR reads via MiXCR and lists one record per CDR3 protein. This sample yields more than 150,000 distinct CDR3 sequences, of which roughly 95% are seen a single time; 0.15% to 0.2% belongs to the top ten. V usage is TRBV12-3 or TRBV12-4 and J usage is TRBJ1-5; maybe TRBD1 (5 bases). The sequence was obtained from a human donor with Susac syndrome. Sequencing input: CD4+ T cells from PBMCs. CDR3 coding DNA: TGTGCCAGCAGTCCCCTGGCGGGGGTCAATCAGCCCCAGCATTTT. The encoded protein is CASSPLAGVNQPQHF.